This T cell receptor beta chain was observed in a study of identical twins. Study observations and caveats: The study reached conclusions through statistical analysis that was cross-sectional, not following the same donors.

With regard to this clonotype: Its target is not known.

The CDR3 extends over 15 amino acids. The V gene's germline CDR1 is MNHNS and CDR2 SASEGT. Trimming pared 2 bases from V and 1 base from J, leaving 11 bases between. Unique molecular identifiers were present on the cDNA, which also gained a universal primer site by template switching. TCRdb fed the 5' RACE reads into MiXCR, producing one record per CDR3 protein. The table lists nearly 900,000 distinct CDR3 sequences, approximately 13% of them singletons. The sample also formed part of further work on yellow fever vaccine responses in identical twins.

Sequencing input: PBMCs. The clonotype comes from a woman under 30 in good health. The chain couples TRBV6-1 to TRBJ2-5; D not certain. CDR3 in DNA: TGTGCCAGCAGTGAATTCACCCTGACCCAAGAGACCCAGTACTTC. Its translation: CASSEFTLTQETQYF.